This TCR beta chain was recovered during a study of T-cell reconstitution after alpha-beta-depleted transplantation in children. Germline V gene sequence: CDR1 SEHNR, CDR2 FQNEAQ (reference sequence). The CDR3 has 16 residues. V lost 0 bases to trimming and J lost 4 bases, with 13 bases between them. The authors prepared the TCRbeta library with unique molecular identifiers. Each CDR3 protein is one row after TCRdb ran MiXCR on the PCR reads. Among about 540,000 distinct CDR3 sequences listed, approximately 16% were seen once. This clonotype was detected only a few times. The chain recombines TRBV7-9 with TRBJ2-1; D unresolved. This sequence was found in a human donor who donated a stem cell graft to a child with acute lymphoblastic leukemia. Material: PBMCs from the stem cell graft donor, obtained from the stem cell graft. The CDR3 is CASSLALGLTYNEQFF. The CDR3 DNA is TGTGCCAGCAGCTTAGCGCTAGGGCTGACTTACAATGAGCAGTTCTTC.